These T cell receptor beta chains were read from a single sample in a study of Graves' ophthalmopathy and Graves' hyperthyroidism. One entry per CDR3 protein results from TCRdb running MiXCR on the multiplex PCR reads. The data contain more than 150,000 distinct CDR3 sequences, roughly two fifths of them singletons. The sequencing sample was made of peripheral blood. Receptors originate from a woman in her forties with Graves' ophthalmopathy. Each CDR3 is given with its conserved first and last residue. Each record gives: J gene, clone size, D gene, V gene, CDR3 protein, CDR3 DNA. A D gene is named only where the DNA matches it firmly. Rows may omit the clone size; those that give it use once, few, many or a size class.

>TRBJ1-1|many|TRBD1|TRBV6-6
CASSSRTGDWAFF
TGTGCCAGCAGTTCTAGAACAGGGGATTGGGCTTTCTTT
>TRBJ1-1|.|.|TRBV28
CASTGVNTEAFF
TGTGCCAGCACAGGAGTAAACACTGAAGCTTTCTTT
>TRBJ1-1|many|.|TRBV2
CASRRQGGNTEAFF
TGTGCCAGCAGACGCCAAGGGGGAAACACTGAAGCTTTCTTT
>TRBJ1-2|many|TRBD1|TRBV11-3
CASSRQGQFYGYTF
TGTGCCAGCAGCCGCCAGGGACAGTTCTATGGCTACACCTTC
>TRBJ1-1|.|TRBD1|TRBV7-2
CASSFSQGQGNTEAFF
TGTGCCAGCAGCTTTAGCCAGGGACAGGGTAACACTGAAGCTTTCTTT
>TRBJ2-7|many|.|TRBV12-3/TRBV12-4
CASSLTVVYEQYF
TGTGCCAGCAGCCTGACAGTTGTCTACGAGCAGTACTTC
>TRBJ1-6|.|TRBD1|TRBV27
CASSGDRDRNSPLHF
TGTGCCAGCAGTGGGGACAGGGACAGGAATTCACCCCTCCACTTT
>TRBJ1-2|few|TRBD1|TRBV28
CASSVTGGNYGYTF
TGTGCCAGCAGTGTGACAGGGGGGAACTATGGCTACACCTTC
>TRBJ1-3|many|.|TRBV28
CASSPTAGAGNTIYF
TGTGCCAGCAGCCCGACCGCTGGGGCTGGAAACACCATATATTTT
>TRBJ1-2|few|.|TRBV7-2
CASSLEVGGYTF
TGTGCCAGCAGCTTAGAGGTCGGCGGCTACACCTTC
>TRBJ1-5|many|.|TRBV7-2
CASSLSGVTNQPQHF
TGTGCCAGCAGCTTAAGTGGGGTGACCAATCAGCCCCAGCATTTT
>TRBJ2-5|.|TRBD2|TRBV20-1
CSARGGAPQETQYF
TGCAGTGCCCGGGGAGGGGCCCCACAAGAGACCCAGTACTTC
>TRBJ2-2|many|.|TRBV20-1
CSARGGGPNTGELFF
TGCAGTGCTAGAGGGGGGGGGCCGAACACCGGGGAGCTGTTTTTT
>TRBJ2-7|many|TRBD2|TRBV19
CASSPTSTSGTYEQYF
TGTGCCAGTAGTCCGACCTCGACTAGCGGAACCTACGAGCAGTACTTC
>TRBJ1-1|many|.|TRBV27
CASSLSGRGGGTEAFF
TGTGCCAGCAGTTTATCAGGACGGGGGGGGGGCACTGAAGCTTTCTTT
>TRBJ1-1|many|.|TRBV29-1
CSVPSGSDTEAFF
TGCAGCGTCCCCTCAGGGTCCGACACTGAAGCTTTCTTT
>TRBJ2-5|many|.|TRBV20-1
CSARAPDPLGETQYF
TGCAGTGCTAGAGCCCCGGACCCCTTGGGGGAGACCCAGTACTTC
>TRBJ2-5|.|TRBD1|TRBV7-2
CASSLVGRGPETQYF
TGTGCCAGCAGCTTAGTGGGCAGGGGGCCGGAGACCCAGTACTTC
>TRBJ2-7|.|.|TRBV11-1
CASSQQVREQYF
TGTGCCAGCAGCCAACAGGTTCGGGAGCAGTACTTC
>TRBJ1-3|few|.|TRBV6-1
CASRPTGLYGNTIYF
TGTGCCAGCAGACCTACAGGTTTATATGGAAACACCATATATTTT
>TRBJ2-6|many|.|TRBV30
CAWTRMGGANVLTF
TGTGCCTGGACCCGGATGGGGGGGGCCAACGTCCTGACTTTC
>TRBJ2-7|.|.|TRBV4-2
CASSQDEGTYEQYF
TGTGCCAGCAGCCAAGATGAAGGTACCTACGAGCAGTACTTC
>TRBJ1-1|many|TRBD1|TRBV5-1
CASSSSDGTGSWDTEAFF
TGCGCCAGCAGCTCCAGCGACGGGACAGGCTCCTGGGACACTGAAGCTTTCTTT
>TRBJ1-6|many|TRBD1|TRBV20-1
CSASTGVVSPLHF
TGCAGTGCTAGTACAGGGGTAGTTTCACCCCTCCACTTT
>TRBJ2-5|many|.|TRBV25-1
CASSADIQSFQETQYF
TGTGCCAGCAGTGCAGACATACAGAGTTTCCAAGAGACCCAGTACTTC
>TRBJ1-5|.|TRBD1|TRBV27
CASSSGTGRQGPQHF
TGTGCCAGCAGCTCCGGGACAGGGAGGCAGGGGCCCCAGCATTTT
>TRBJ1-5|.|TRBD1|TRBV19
CASIPDRASNQPQHF
TGTGCCAGTATCCCCGACAGGGCAAGCAATCAGCCCCAGCATTTT
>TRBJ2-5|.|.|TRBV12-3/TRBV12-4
CASSHKSWAAQGGETQYF
TGTGCCAGCAGTCACAAAAGTTGGGCGGCTCAGGGGGGAGAGACCCAGTACTTC
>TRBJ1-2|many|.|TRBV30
CAWSAKSAVLGYTF
TGTGCCTGGAGTGCCAAATCCGCCGTCTTAGGCTACACCTTC
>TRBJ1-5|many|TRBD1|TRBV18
CASSTGQGALYSNQPQHF
TGTGCCAGCTCAACGGGACAGGGGGCCCTATATAGCAATCAGCCCCAGCATTTT
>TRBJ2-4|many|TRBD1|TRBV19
CASSSGGSKNIQYF
TGTGCCAGTAGTTCAGGGGGATCCAAAAACATTCAGTACTTC
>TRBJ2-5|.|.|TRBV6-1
CAGKVGQLETQYF
TGTGCCGGCAAGGTCGGACAGCTAGAGACCCAGTACTTC
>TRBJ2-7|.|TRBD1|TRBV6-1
CASSGGQGNYEQYF
TGTGCCAGCAGTGGTGGACAGGGGAATTACGAGCAGTACTTC
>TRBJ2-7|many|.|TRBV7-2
CANSLAPAGSYEQYF
TGTGCCAACAGCTTAGCCCCCGCAGGGAGCTACGAGCAGTACTTC
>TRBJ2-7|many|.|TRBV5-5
CASSGPAASYEQYF
TGTGCCAGCAGCGGGCCGGCAGCATCCTACGAGCAGTACTTC
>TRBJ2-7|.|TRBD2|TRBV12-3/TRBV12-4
CASSSRLAGVDEQYF
TGTGCCAGCAGTTCACGACTAGCGGGAGTTGACGAGCAGTACTTC
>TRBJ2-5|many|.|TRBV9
CASSVGSSFETQYF
TGTGCCAGCAGCGTAGGTTCTAGCTTTGAGACCCAGTACTTC
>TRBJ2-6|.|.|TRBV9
CASSARFSGANVLTF
TGTGCCAGCAGCGCCCGTTTCTCTGGGGCCAACGTCCTGACTTTC
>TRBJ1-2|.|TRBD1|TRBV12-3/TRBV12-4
CASSGQGDSYGYTF
TGTGCCAGCAGCGGACAGGGAGATTCCTATGGCTACACCTTC
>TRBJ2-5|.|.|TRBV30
CAWSVRVGETQYF
TGTGCCTGGAGTGTACGGGTGGGAGAGACCCAGTACTTC
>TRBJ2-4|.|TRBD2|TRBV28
CASSLLAGVLDIQYF
TGTGCCAGCAGTTTATTAGCGGGAGTTCTCGACATTCAGTACTTC
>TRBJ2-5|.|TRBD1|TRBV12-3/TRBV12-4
CASSLRDRGGETQYF
TGTGCCAGCAGTCTCCGGGACAGGGGAGGAGAGACCCAGTACTTC
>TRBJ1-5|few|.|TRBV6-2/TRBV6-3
CASSYGPNQPQHF
TGTGCCAGCAGTTACGGGCCGAATCAGCCCCAGCATTTT
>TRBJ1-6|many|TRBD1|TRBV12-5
CASGGTGGSPLHF
TGTGCTAGTGGCGGGACAGGAGGATCACCCCTCCACTTT
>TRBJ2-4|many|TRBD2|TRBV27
CASSLSSGINIQYF
TGTGCCAGCAGTTTGTCTAGCGGGATAAACATTCAGTACTTC
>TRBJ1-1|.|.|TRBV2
CASSVVRDLPGTNTEAFF
TGTGCCAGCAGTGTAGTTCGCGACCTCCCAGGGACAAACACTGAAGCTTTCTTT
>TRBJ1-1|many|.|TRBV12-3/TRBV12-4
CASTYRANTEAFF
TGTGCCAGCACGTACAGGGCCAACACTGAAGCTTTCTTT
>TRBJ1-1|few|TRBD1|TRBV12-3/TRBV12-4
CASSPLTWQGASEAFF
TGTGCCAGCAGTCCGCTAACTTGGCAGGGGGCCTCTGAAGCTTTCTTT
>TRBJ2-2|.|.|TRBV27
CASSSHMPWRGRRNTGELFF
TGTGCCAGCAGTTCCCACATGCCATGGAGGGGCCGAAGGAACACCGGGGAGCTGTTTTTT
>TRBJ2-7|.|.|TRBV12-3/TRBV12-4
CASSLVPNYEQYF
TGTGCCAGCAGTTTGGTCCCCAATTACGAGCAGTACTTC
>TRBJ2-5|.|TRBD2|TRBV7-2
CASSSGLAGKETQYF
TGTGCCAGCAGCTCTGGACTAGCGGGGAAGGAGACCCAGTACTTC
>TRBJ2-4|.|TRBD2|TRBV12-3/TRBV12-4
CATRTSGNIQYF
TGTGCCACCAGGACTAGCGGAAACATTCAGTACTTC
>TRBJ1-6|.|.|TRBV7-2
CASSLNNSPLHF
TGTGCCAGCAGCTTAAATAATTCACCCCTCCACTTT
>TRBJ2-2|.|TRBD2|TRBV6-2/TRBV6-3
CASSYSSSLAGGTGELFF
TGTGCCAGCAGTTACTCGAGTTCCCTAGCGGGAGGAACCGGGGAGCTGTTTTTT
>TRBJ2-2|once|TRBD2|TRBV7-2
CASSTPSSGRGELFF
TGTGCCAGCAGCACCCCGTCTAGCGGGAGGGGGGAGCTGTTTTTT
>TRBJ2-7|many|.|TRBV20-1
CSASRGFPNYEQYF
TGCAGTGCTAGTCGGGGGTTCCCCAATTACGAGCAGTACTTC
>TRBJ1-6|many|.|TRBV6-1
CASSSRLESPLHF
TGTGCCAGCAGTTCGAGATTGGAATCACCCCTCCACTTT